The 5 T cell receptor beta chains below all came from one sample that was sequenced in a study of blood T cells in healthy people across ages. A sample-barcoded 5' primer and a J-beta primer mix were used in a second PCR of about 7 to 12 cycles. TCRdb analysed the 5' RACE reads with MiXCR anew, one entry per CDR3 protein. This sample carries over 450,000 distinct CDR3 sequences, around 24% of them seen once, and the ten largest clones take roughly 10%. Another study also made use of these data, one on T cells of mothers and their children.

The sample consisted of blood. The source of these receptors is a boy aged 10-17 years in good health.

The rearrangement links TRBV7-2 to TRBJ1-1; D might be TRBD1 (5 bases). Trimming removed 0 bases from V and 6 bases from J, with 11 bases in between. CDR3 size: 14 residues. Germline V gene data show CDR1 as SGHTA and CDR2 as FQGNSA. The CDR3 protein is CASSLAGGGAEAFF. CDR3 DNA sequence: TGTGCCAGCAGCTTAGCAGGAGGAGGGGCTGAAGCTTTCTTT. The full variable domain, rest sourced from reference TRBV7-2 and TRBJ1-1, is GAGVSQSPSNKVTEKGKDVELRCDPISGHTALYWYRQSLGQGLEFLIYFQGNSAPDKSGLPSDRFSAERTGGSVSTLTIQRTQQEDSAVYLCASSLAGGGAEAFFGQGTRLTVV.

This clonotype has just a few counts. The rearrangement uses TRBV24-1 and TRBJ2-1, with 11 bases that match TRBD1. This CDR3 is built from 17 residues. Germline V gene data show CDR1 as KGHDR and CDR2 as SFDVKD. With V trimmed by 2 bases and J by 0 bases, 2 bases remained unmatched. CDR3 protein: CATSDSGTGGSYNEQFF. The CDR3 bases are TGTGCCACCAGTGATTCCGGGACAGGGGGCTCCTACAATGAGCAGTTCTTC.

This clonotype was observed a handful of times. V and J are TRBV11-3 and TRBJ2-5, with TRBD1 matching 8 bases. The CDR3 totals 17 residues. Germline V gene data show CDR1 as SGHNT and CDR2 as YENEEA. Trimming cost V 2 bases and J 2 bases; bases outside gene matches: 10. CDR3 nucleotide sequence: TGTGCCAGCAGCTTATTAAGCCCAGGGACAGGTCAAGAGACCCAGTACTTC. This codes for CASSLLSPGTGQETQYF.

The chain links TRBV14 to TRBJ1-1; no definite D call. The V gene's germline CDR1 is SGHDN and CDR2 FVKESK. This CDR3 comprises 16 residues. The ends were cut back, 5 bases at V and 0 bases at J, with 16 bases in the middle. CDR3 protein: CASSAGFWQMNTEAFF. The CDR3 DNA reads TGTGCCAGCAGCGCCGGGTTCTGGCAGATGAACACTGAAGCTTTCTTT.

The rearrangement uses TRBV7-2 and TRBJ1-1; D call uncertain. This CDR3 region has 13 residues. Trimming shortened V by 5 bases and J by 7 bases, and 14 bases separated the two germline ends. Germline V lookup: CDR1 SGHTA, CDR2 FQGNSA. The CDR3 region is CASSAWVRYEAFF. CDR3 nucleotides: TGTGCCAGCAGCGCCTGGGTTAGGTATGAAGCTTTCTTT.